These 26 T cell receptor beta chains were sequenced from one sample in a study of beta chain features in type 1 diabetes. Points from the study as a whole: Significant though moderate, a shortening of TCRB CDR3s appeared in all four CD4+ subsets of Type 1 diabetes patients.

Their antigens are not known. Reverse transcribing all isolated RNA meant expressed TCRB transcripts were sequenced. Sequencing was performed with immunoSEQ multiplex PCR; in TCRdb, only in-frame clones are kept and a portion is missing. The sample includes 640,000 or so clones, over 12% of them seen just once. What was sequenced was naive CD4+ T cells from blood. The receptors derive from a man between 18 and 35 years old with type 1 diabetes.

This chain uses TRBV28 with TRBJ1-1, with D uncertain. CDR3 length: 10 residues. CDR1 MDHEN and CDR2 SYDVKM come from the germline V gene. Trimming shortened V by 8 bases and J by 8 bases, and 9 bases separated the two germline ends. The CDR3 region is CASGRWEAFF. The DNA of the CDR3 is TGTGCCAGCGGCCGTTGGGAAGCTTTCTTT.

This clone has a handful of counts. This sequence joins TRBV7-9 and TRBJ2-3; possible D gene TRBD2, 6 bases. Germline CDR1 SEHNR, CDR2 FQNEAQ (reference sequence). The V gene lost 6 bases and the J gene lost 3 bases, with 19 bases spanning the gap. CDR3 length: 16 amino acids. CDR3 sequence (DNA): TGTGCCAGCAGTTTCACTCTAGCGACTAAGACAGATACGCAGTATTTT. Its protein is CASSFTLATKTDTQYF.

Only a few counts were recorded for this clone. V is TRBV2 and J is TRBJ2-6; 9 nucleotides align to TRBD1. V gave up 6 bases and J gave up 1 base; unmatched junction bases: 7. The CDR3 has 17 amino acids. Germline V gives CDR1 SNHLY, CDR2 FYNNEI. The CDR3 loop reads CASRSGQGWSGANVLTF. The CDR3 DNA reads as TGTGCCAGCAGATCGGGACAGGGATGGTCTGGGGCCAACGTCCTGACTTTC.

The rearrangement links TRBV29-1 to TRBJ2-7; tentative D call: TRBD2 (5 bases). Germline CDR1 and CDR2: SQVTM and ANQGSEA. V was trimmed by 6 bases and J by 5 bases, leaving 20 bases between them. The CDR3 sequence is 14 residues long. This CDR3 reads CSVLGGYNSHEQYF. CDR3 nucleotide sequence: TGCAGCGTCCTAGGCGGGTACAATTCCCACGAGCAGTACTTC.

The chain recombines TRBV9 with TRBJ1-1; D is undetermined. Trimming took 0 bases from V and 6 from J, leaving 21 bases between them. Germline V gene data show CDR1 as SGDLS and CDR2 as YYNGEE. This CDR3 contains 17 residues. CDR3 residues: CASSVDGELTFSAEAFF. In DNA, the CDR3 is TGTGCCAGCAGCGTAGACGGGGAGCTGACCTTTTCGGCTGAAGCTTTCTTT.

In this sample, this clone turned up a few times. The V call is TRBV11-2, the J call TRBJ2-1; 7 positions match TRBD1. Germline V lookup: CDR1 SGHAT, CDR2 FQNNGV. CDR3 length equals 13 residues. V was clipped by 1 base and J by 10 bases; unmatched bases: 4. The CDR3 coding sequence is TGTGCCAGCAGCTTAGGACAGGGCTACGAGCAGTTCTTC. It is translated as CASSLGQGYEQFF. Combining the CDR3 with reference TRBV11-2 and TRBJ2-1 gives the whole variable domain EAGVAQSPRYKIIEKRQSVAFWCNPISGHATLYWYQQILGQGPKLLIQFQNNGVVDDSQLPKDRFSAERLKGVDSTLKIQPAKLEDSAVYLCASSLGQGYEQFFGPGTRLTVL.

This chain connects TRBV30 to TRBJ2-7; no reliable D call. The CDR3 has 12 residues. Trimming removed 1 base at V and 6 bases at J, with 10 bases between. Germline loops: CDR1 GTSNPN, CDR2 SVGIG (reference sequence). DNA of the CDR3: TGTGCCTGGAGTGAGGCCGCCGGCGAGCAGTACTTC. Amino acids: CAWSEAAGEQYF.

This clone was found a few times. The genes are TRBV5-6 and TRBJ1-1; D not certain. Germline values: CDR1 SGHDT, CDR2 YYEEEE. V was shortened by 0 bases and J by 0 bases, with 12 bases between the two germline ends. The CDR3 runs 16 residues. The CDR3 nucleotides are TGTGCCAGCAGCTTGGGGCCTGCGGGCCTGAACACTGAAGCTTTCTTT. Translation: CASSLGPAGLNTEAFF.

As to this clone: Sequence at one end of the junction differs from germline and may be a read error. This chain connects TRBV7-7 to TRBJ2-4; 8 nucleotides line up with TRBD1. Looked up from germline, CDR1 is SSHAT and CDR2 is FNYEAQ (reference sequence). The CDR3 is 18 residues long. The DNA of the CDR3 is TGTGCTAGCAGCCCTCAAGGAGGGCAGGGGGCTGCCAAAAACATTCAGTACTTC. This gives the protein CASSPQGGQGAAKNIQYF.

This clone came up a few times. The chain is built from TRBV7-9 and TRBJ2-3, with D unresolved. V lost 1 base and J lost 1, with 6 bases in between. Germline CDR1 reads SEHNR; CDR2 reads FQNEAQ (reference sequence). The CDR3 has 14 residues. CDR3 sequence reads: CASSLGIGTDTQYF. The DNA of the CDR3 is TGTGCCAGCAGCTTAGGTATCGGCACAGATACGCAGTATTTT.

This clone was observed a few times. One junction end disagrees with the germline gene, perhaps due to a read error. The chain recombines TRBV7-7 with TRBJ2-5; TRBD2 aligns across 7 bases. This CDR3 spans 12 amino acids. CDR1 is SSHAT and CDR2 is FNYEAQ in the germline V gene (reference sequence). DNA of the CDR3: TGTGCTAGCAGACAAGGGGAGGGGACCCAGTACTTC. This codes for CASRQGEGTQYF.

The table lists this clone with a few counts. The gene calls are TRBV30 and TRBJ2-3; D tentatively reads TRBD1 or TRBD2 (5 bases each). CDR1 and CDR2 from the germline V gene are GTSNPN and SVGIG (reference sequence). Between the trimmed V and J ends, which lost 4 bases and 0 bases, there was a span of 14 bases. This CDR3 is 15 amino acids long. CDR3: CAWTIGTFSTDTQYF. The CDR3 bases are TGTGCCTGGACCATTGGGACGTTTAGCACAGATACGCAGTATTTT.

The chain is built from TRBV2 and TRBJ2-5; 9 bases are a match to TRBD1. The CDR3 has 14 residues. Looked up from germline, CDR1 is SNHLY and CDR2 is FYNNEI. J was trimmed by 4 bases and V by 11 bases; bases with no gene match: 11. The CDR3 DNA follows: TGTGCCGGTGGGGGGACAGGGTCGCCAGAGACCCAGTACTTC. Residues: CAGGGTGSPETQYF.

This clone has only a few counts. This chain connects TRBV28 to TRBJ2-7; D perhaps matches TRBD1 (7 bases). This CDR3 is 15 amino acids long. Germline lookup yields CDR1 MDHEN and CDR2 SYDVKM. V lost 5 bases, J lost 4 bases, and 18 bases lay in between. The CDR3, as DNA: TGTGCCAGCAGTCATCCTTGGAGGGGGCATTACGAGCAGTACTTC. Translated: CASSHPWRGHYEQYF.

This clone showed up just a few times. The chain has TRBV19 and TRBJ1-1; D is unclear. The CDR3 is made up of 13 amino acids. Trimming shortened V by 6 bases and J by 6 bases, and 14 bases separated the two germline ends. Germline CDR1 reads LNHDA; CDR2 reads SQIVND (reference sequence). The CDR3 loop is CASSWLATAEAFF. Here the CDR3 DNA reads TGTGCCAGTAGCTGGTTGGCGACCGCTGAAGCTTTCTTT.

This clone was recorded a few times. The same CDR3 can be traced to other DNA sequences in this sample. In nucleotides, the CDR3 is TGTGCCAGCAGCGTCGGAGGCTCTGGGGCCAACGTCCTGACTTTC. It translates to CASSVGGSGANVLTF. This rearrangement joins TRBV9 to TRBJ2-6; possibly TRBD2 for D (5 bases). The CDR3 loop spans 15 amino acids. Trimming left V 2 bases short and J 0 bases short, with 6 bases between. CDR1 SGDLS and CDR2 YYNGEE come from the germline V gene. The full variable domain, rest sourced from reference TRBV9 and TRBJ2-6, is DSGVTQTPKHLITATGQRVTLRCSPRSGDLSVYWYQQSLDQGLQFLIQYYNGEERAKGNILERFSAQQFPDLHSELNLSSLELGDSALYFCASSVGGSGANVLTFGAGSRLTVL.

The sample holds a few counts of this clone. This chain links TRBV5-1 with TRBJ1-2; 8 bases line up with TRBD1. Trimming at V came to 4 bases and at J to 4 bases, leaving 9 bases not matched to a gene. In germline, CDR1 is SGHRS, CDR2 YFSETQ. The CDR3 is made up of 15 amino acids. CDR3 nucleotides: TGCGCCAGCAGCGTAACAGGGGGACGGGTCTATGGCTACACCTTC. Amino acids: CASSVTGGRVYGYTF.

In its sample, this clone was seen once. The CDR3 coding sequence is TGCGCCAGCAGCTTGGATGGGAGATCAGGCGAGCAGTACTTC. Protein: CASSLDGRSGEQYF. This rearrangement joins TRBV5-1 to TRBJ2-7; TRBD2 is a possible D gene (5 bases). Germline values: CDR1 SGHRS, CDR2 YFSETQ. The CDR3 covers 14 residues. Trimming shortened V by 0 bases and J by 6 bases, and 13 bases separated the two germline ends.

The V gene is TRBV28, the J gene TRBJ2-5; 8 bases fit TRBD1. From germline, CDR1 is MDHEN and CDR2 SYDVKM. The CDR3 totals 15 residues. The V gene end was trimmed by 6 bases and the J gene end by 7 bases; junction bases not matched to a gene: 13. CDR3 region: CASRGQGRVRGTQYF. The DNA of the CDR3 is TGTGCCAGCAGAGGACAGGGACGCGTTAGGGGGACCCAGTACTTC.

This clone was seen a single time. The chain has TRBV5-6 and TRBJ2-3; tentative D call: TRBD2 (6 bases). The germline CDR1 and CDR2 sequences are SGHDT and YYEEEE. This CDR3 comprises 15 residues. V was trimmed by 0 bases and J by 4 bases, leaving 12 bases between them. The CDR3 region has the DNA TGTGCCAGCAGCTTGGACCTCAGGGAGGCAGATACGCAGTATTTT. Encoded protein: CASSLDLREADTQYF.

The chain has TRBV25-1 and TRBJ2-1, with D possibly matching TRBD2 (6 bases). This CDR3 comprises 16 residues. Germline values: CDR1 MGHDK, CDR2 SYGVNS. V was clipped by 1 base and J by 2 bases, with 12 bases between them. CDR3 protein: CASSEFGSGTYNEQFF. CDR3 nucleotides: TGTGCCAGCAGTGAATTCGGTAGCGGAACCTACAATGAGCAGTTCTTC.

V usage is TRBV14 and J usage is TRBJ2-1; tentative D call: TRBD2 (6 bases). This CDR3 is 15 amino acids long. Germline-derived CDR1 and CDR2 are SGHDN and FVKESK. Trimming took off 5 bases at V and 0 bases at J, with 11 bases between the two ends. The CDR3, as DNA: TGTGCCAGCAGCGGGGGGTCGAGCTCCTACAATGAGCAGTTCTTC. It codes for CASSGGSSSYNEQFF.

This clone was detected a few times. This chain links TRBV7-8 with TRBJ2-3; tentative D call: TRBD1 (6 bases). The length of the CDR3 is 15 residues. V lost 6 bases and J 9 bases, leaving 22 bases between the germline ends. In germline, CDR1 is SGHVS, CDR2 FQNEAQ. The CDR3 DNA is TGTGCCAGCAGTTCCCGGGACACGTTCTCATACACGCAGTATTTT. It specifies CASSSRDTFSYTQYF.

V and J are TRBV7-9 and TRBJ1-4; D gene uncertain. The ends were cut back, 5 bases at V and 0 bases at J, with 10 bases in the middle. Looked up from germline, CDR1 is SEHNR and CDR2 is FQNEAQ (reference sequence). CDR3 length equals 15 residues. Written as DNA, the CDR3 is TGTGCCAGCAGCGCCGAACTTGCAACTAATGAAAAACTGTTTTTT. Residues: CASSAELATNEKLFF.

J is TRBJ1-1 and V is TRBV7-9, with 10 bases fitting TRBD1. The V segment lost 4 bases and the J segment 1 base; nucleotides outside the gene matches: 15. The CDR3 covers 19 residues. Looked up from germline, CDR1 is SEHNR and CDR2 is FQNEAQ (reference sequence). Here the CDR3 DNA reads TGTGCCAGCAGCTCACTATATACGGGCGGGACAGGGGCGAACACTGAAGCTTTCTTT. It codes for CASSSLYTGGTGANTEAFF.

This clone has only a few counts. V usage is TRBV7-2 and J usage is TRBJ1-6; 7 bases fit TRBD1. Germline CDR1 SGHTA, CDR2 FQGNSA. The V gene end was trimmed by 1 base and the J gene end by 5 bases; junction bases not matched to a gene: 5. The CDR3 covers 16 residues. CDR3 loop: CASSLVTGRNNSPLHF. In nucleotides, the CDR3 is TGTGCCAGCAGCTTAGTGACAGGGAGAAATAATTCACCCCTCCACTTT.